This T cell receptor beta chain was documented in a study of human T cells and chemical hapten exposure. As for the study in general: Patch tests of 0.01% DPC on the upper back were read at 6 days.

This clonotype appeared many times. TCRdb redid the calling of the RACE reads with MiXCR, one entry per CDR3 protein. This table has about 81,000 distinct CDR3 sequences, 7.5% to 9.5% appearing once. Time point given: patch test 1, 2 weeks after DPC sensitization. Documented treatment: therapeutic diphenylcyclopropenone sensitization with weekly scalp DPC. The CDR3 sequence is 14 residues long. Trimming stripped 4 bases from V and 8 bases from J, with 15 bases between. The V gene's germline CDR1 is SGHTA and CDR2 FQGTGA. The chain is built from TRBV7-3 and TRBJ2-1; D remains ambiguous. The origin of this receptor is a woman in her 30s with alopecia areata. Some clones in this sample may be carry-over from other donors' samples. The sample in question was whole blood, obtained in connection with sensitization to the hapten diphenylcyclopropenone (DPC). DNA of the CDR3: TGTGCCAGCAGCTCCGGACGCTTTGTCTATGAGCAGTTCTTC. It is translated as CASSSGRFVYEQFF. Drawing the rest from reference TRBV7-3 and TRBJ2-1, the complete variable domain is GAGVSQTPSNKVTEKGKYVELRCDPISGHTALYWYRQSLGQGPEFLIYFQGTGAADDSGLPNDRFFAVRPEGSVSTLKIQRTERGDSAVYLCASSSGRFVYEQFFGPGTRLTVL.